This is a list of T cell receptor beta chains from one sample in a study of control samples from healthy donors and cancer patients. This table comes from immunoSEQ multiplex PCR, and its TCRdb copy is limited to in-frame clones, with some not included. Of over 150,000 clones listed, 91% are singletons. Material: blood. The source of these receptors is a woman in her forties in good health. CDR3s include the opening cysteine and the closing phenylalanine or tryptophan. A D gene is named only where the DNA matches it firmly. Clone sizes are given selectively: once, few, many, or a class where the clone is expanded.

V gene	J gene	clone size	CDR3 length	D gene	CDR3 protein	CDR3 DNA
TRBV7-9	TRBJ1-2	-	13	-	CASSFLTSSGYTF	TGTGCCAGCAGCTTCCTTACGTCTAGTGGCTACACCTTC
TRBV4-1	TRBJ2-2	-	21	TRBD2	CASSLFKSGTSPRGNTGELFF	TGCGCCAGCAGCCTATTCAAAAGCGGGACTAGCCCCAGGGGGAACACCGGGGAGCTGTTTTTT
TRBV7-9	TRBJ2-5	-	16	TRBD1	CASSSPPQGAQETQYF	TGTGCCAGCAGCTCACCCCCCCAGGGGGCCCAAGAGACCCAGTACTTC
TRBV7-9	TRBJ1-5	few	12	-	CASSLGLQPQHF	TGTGCCAGCAGCTTAGGCCTTCAGCCCCAGCATTTT
TRBV27	TRBJ1-1	-	13	-	CASRLQMNTEAFF	TGTGCCAGCAGGTTACAGATGAACACTGAAGCTTTCTTT
TRBV19	TRBJ2-2	-	16	TRBD2	CASSPTSGGTTGELFF	TGTGCCAGTAGCCCGACTAGCGGGGGAACTACCGGGGAGCTGTTTTTT
TRBV29-1	TRBJ1-3	-	11	-	CSVRTESTIYF	TGCAGCGTACGGACAGAATCCACCATATATTTT
TRBV5-1	TRBJ1-2	-	17	-	CASSLEPQKVINYGYTF	TGCGCCAGCAGCTTGGAGCCCCAGAAGGTCATTAACTATGGCTACACCTTC
TRBV19	TRBJ2-6	-	15	-	CASSIFVSGANVLTF	TGTGCCAGTAGTATTTTTGTCTCTGGGGCCAACGTCCTGACTTTC
TRBV3-1/TRBV3-2	TRBJ1-2	-	15	-	CASSPFGGTGGGYTF	TGTGCCAGCAGCCCTTTTGGGGGGACCGGGGGTGGCTACACCTTC
TRBV4-1	TRBJ2-5	-	12	-	CASSLESSTQYF	TGCGCCAGCAGCCTAGAATCGTCGACCCAGTACTTC
TRBV19	TRBJ1-2	-	15	TRBD1	CASSLGQGLTYGYTF	TGTGCCAGTAGTTTGGGACAGGGTTTAACGTATGGCTACACCTTC
TRBV20-1	TRBJ1-4	-	13	-	CSASSGTSGKLFF	TGCAGTGCTAGTTCTGGGACGTCGGGAAAACTGTTTTTT
TRBV27	TRBJ2-7	-	15	TRBD1	CASSLSYRGRYEQYF	TGTGCCAGCAGTCTATCGTACAGGGGTAGGTACGAGCAGTACTTC
TRBV7-9	TRBJ2-5	-	14	TRBD2	CASSLGLVGETQYF	TGTGCCAGCAGCCTGGGACTAGTAGGAGAGACCCAGTACTTC
TRBV9	TRBJ1-1	-	14	-	CASSVTGLGTEAFF	TGTGCCAGCAGCGTGACAGGCTTGGGCACTGAAGCTTTCTTT
TRBV11-2	TRBJ1-1	-	13	-	CASSLDGDTEAFF	TGTGCCAGCAGCTTAGATGGGGACACTGAAGCTTTCTTT
TRBV3-1/TRBV3-2	TRBJ2-7	-	13	-	CASSQVRSNEQYF	TGTGCCAGCAGCCAAGTCCGGTCAAACGAGCAGTACTTC
TRBV19	TRBJ2-5	once	16	-	CASSPYPLLPQETQYF	TGTGCCAGTAGTCCTTATCCGCTGCTACCCCAAGAGACCCAGTACTTC
TRBV3-1/TRBV3-2	TRBJ1-3	-	14	TRBD1	CASSQMTGGNTIYF	TGTGCCAGCAGCCAAATGACAGGGGGAAACACCATATATTTT